A single sample is the source of the 10 T cell receptor beta chains below, sequenced in a study of T cell repertoires in cytomegalovirus infection. MiXCR, run by TCRdb on the reads, gives a single entry per CDR3 protein. The repertoire holds around 100,000 distinct CDR3 sequences, with approximately 15% as singletons. Sequencing was done on a sample of PBMCs. These receptors all stem from a human donor in good health (CMV status not recorded). Some clones in this sample may be carry-over from other donors' samples.

J is TRBJ2-2 and V is TRBV29-1; 7 nucleotides agree with TRBD1. V trimming: 6 bases; J trimming: 0 bases; junction bases outside the gene matches: 25. The CDR3 contains 21 residues. Germline CDR1 SQVTM, CDR2 ANQGSEA. This chain's CDR3 is CSVSRIAGTVTRNPNTGELFF. CDR3 DNA sequence: TGCAGCGTCTCCCGGATAGCCGGGACAGTAACAAGGAATCCGAACACCGGGGAGCTGTTTTTT.

In this sample, this clonotype turned up many times. The chain joins TRBV6-1 to TRBJ2-7; 9 positions match TRBD1. The CDR3 covers 14 residues. Germline V gene lookup returns CDR1 MNHNS and CDR2 SASEGT. J gave up 4 bases and V 1 base, and 2 bases lay outside the gene matches. The CDR3 DNA reads as TGTGCCAGCAGTGAAGTAGGACAGGGGTACGAGCAGTACTTC. Translated: CASSEVGQGYEQYF.

This clonotype was picked up many times. The rearrangement uses TRBV6-5 and TRBJ2-7; TRBD1 is a possible D gene (6 bases). V was pared by 5 bases and J by 2 bases, with 28 bases between. This CDR3 is 19 amino acids long. Germline-derived CDR1 and CDR2 are MNHEY and SVGAGI. The CDR3 is CASSLNRDILMLGAYEQYF. As DNA, the CDR3 is TGTGCCAGCAGTCTCAACCGGGACATACTAATGCTAGGGGCCTACGAGCAGTACTTC.

This rearrangement joins TRBV7-2 to TRBJ2-7; D ambiguous. V was pared by 5 bases and J by 2 bases, with 13 bases between. CDR1 and CDR2 from the germline V gene are SGHTA and FQGNSA. This CDR3 is built from 14 residues. As DNA, the CDR3 is TGTGCCAGCAGCCCTCCTAGACCACCCTACGAGCAGTACTTC. This sequence encodes CASSPPRPPYEQYF.

This clonotype appeared many times. The rearrangement joins TRBV7-2 to TRBJ1-2; D ambiguous. V was clipped by 1 base and J by 4 bases, with 16 bases between them. The CDR3 has 16 residues. The V gene's germline CDR1 is SGHTA and CDR2 FQGNSA. CDR3 bases: TGTGCCAGCAGCTTAGAGGCAGCCGACGGATTCTATGGCTACACCTTC. It is translated as CASSLEAADGFYGYTF. Filled out from reference TRBV7-2 and TRBJ1-2, the complete variable domain reads GAGVSQSPSNKVTEKGKDVELRCDPISGHTALYWYRQSLGQGLEFLIYFQGNSAPDKSGLPSDRFSAERTGGSVSTLTIQRTQQEDSAVYLCASSLEAADGFYGYTFGSGTRLTVV.

In its sample, this clonotype was seen a few times. The rearrangement links TRBV3-1 to TRBJ1-6; D might be TRBD1 (5 bases). Germline CDR1 reads LGHDT; CDR2 reads YNNKEL (reference sequence). CDR3 length: 15 amino acids. Between the trimmed V and J ends, which lost 4 bases and 7 bases, there was a span of 14 bases. CDR3 in amino acids: CASSRGAPLNSPLHF. Here the CDR3 DNA reads TGTGCCAGCAGCCGTGGGGCTCCACTAAATTCACCCCTCCACTTT.

This clonotype was detected many times. The V and J genes are TRBV7-8 and TRBJ2-7; TRBD1 matches 11 bases. CDR1 is SGHVS, CDR2 FQNEAQ, per germline. There are 14 residues in the CDR3. V lost 5 bases and J lost 4; bases outside the gene matches: 4. CDR3 sequence (DNA): TGTGCCAGCAGCCCGGGGGACAGGGGGTACGAGCAGTACTTC. This translates into CASSPGDRGYEQYF.

The J gene is TRBJ2-2, the V gene TRBV6-2 or TRBV6-3, with D perhaps TRBD1 or TRBD2 (7 bases each). Trimming shortened V by 2 bases and J by 4 bases, and 14 bases separated the two germline ends. This CDR3 region has 16 residues. Germline-derived CDR1 and CDR2 are MNHEY and SVGEGT. CDR3 sequence reads: CASSYGRGRGTGELFF. CDR3 coding DNA: TGTGCCAGCAGTTACGGGAGGGGGCGAGGCACCGGGGAGCTGTTTTTT.

J is TRBJ1-1 and V is TRBV27, with a tentative D call TRBD1 (5 bases). Germline-derived CDR1 and CDR2 are MNHEY and SMNVEV (reference sequence). The CDR3 runs to 14 residues. Trimming pared 4 bases from V and 0 bases from J, leaving 9 bases between. CDR3 nucleotide sequence: TGTGCCAGCAGTTCGGGACCTGTGAACACTGAAGCTTTCTTT. The encoded protein is CASSSGPVNTEAFF.

The chain uses TRBV20-1 and TRBJ2-3; a possible D gene is TRBD1 (6 bases). Trimming removed 1 base at V and 7 bases at J, with 15 bases between. CDR3 length equals 14 residues. The germline V gene has CDR1 DFQATT and CDR2 SNEGSKA (reference sequence). This chain's CDR3 is CSARAPTGTHTQYF. The CDR3 nucleotides read TGCAGTGCTAGAGCCCCCACAGGGACACATACGCAGTATTTT.